This is a list of T cell receptor beta chains from one sample in a study of PD-1 blockade in classical Hodgkin lymphoma. Method: immunoSEQ multiplex PCR; TCRdb's copy keeps in-frame clones and lacks some. The sample contains about 11,000 clones, around 80% of which appear only once. The specimen was peripheral blood mononuclear cells (PBMCs), collected at baseline. All receptors come from a human donor with classical Hodgkin lymphoma. The CDR3 runs from the conserved cysteine through the conserved F or W. Fields, in order: J gene, clone size, CDR3 length, D gene, V gene, CDR3 protein, CDR3 DNA. D genes are given only for firm matches. Clone size is shown for a subset of rows, as once, few, many or a class of expanded clone.

TRBJ1-1,-,13,-,TRBV28,CASSFHRAREAFF,TGTGCCAGCAGTTTCCACAGGGCCAGAGAAGCTTTCTTT
TRBJ1-2,few,15,TRBD1,TRBV7-2,CASTRTGGKIYGYTF,TGTGCCAGCACTCGGACAGGGGGGAAAATCTATGGCTACACCTTC
TRBJ2-1,few,11,-,TRBV6-5,CASSLGREQFF,TGTGCCAGCAGCCTGGGTCGAGAGCAGTTCTTC
TRBJ1-1,-,14,-,TRBV27,CASSYWGEKAEAFF,TGTGCCAGCAGTTACTGGGGGGAAAAAGCTGAAGCTTTCTTT
TRBJ2-3,-,15,-,TRBV9,CASSYIGGAEDAQYF,TGTGCCAGCAGTTATATTGGGGGGGCTGAGGATGCGCAGTATTTT
TRBJ1-1,medium-sized,11,-,TRBV2,CASSEAGEAFF,TGTGCCAGCAGTGAAGCTGGTGAAGCTTTCTTT
TRBJ1-1,-,16,TRBD1,TRBV7-9,CASSEGTGGRGTEAFF,TGTGCCAGCAGCGAGGGGACAGGGGGCAGGGGGACTGAAGCTTTCTTT
TRBJ1-1,few,15,-,TRBV18,CASSHPQGLGTEAFF,TGTGCCAGCTCCCACCCACAGGGATTGGGCACTGAAGCTTTCTTT
TRBJ2-7,-,16,TRBD2,TRBV4-2,CASSQGLARSSYEQYF,TGTGCCAGCAGCCAAGGACTAGCTAGGAGCTCCTACGAGCAGTACTTC
TRBJ1-1,-,14,-,TRBV6-4,CASSDSAGITEAFF,TGTGCCAGCAGTGACTCGGCGGGTATCACTGAAGCTTTCTTT
TRBJ2-1,-,16,TRBD2,TRBV5-5,CASSYRTSGDYNEQFF,TGTGCCAGCAGCTACCGGACTAGCGGGGACTACAATGAGCAGTTCTTC
TRBJ2-4,-,17,TRBD1,TRBV27,CASTPQGAFRAKNIQYF,TGTGCCAGCACCCCCCAGGGGGCCTTTAGGGCCAAAAACATTCAGTACTTC
TRBJ1-2,-,16,-,TRBV28,CASSSTRTDAMYGYTF,TGTGCCAGCAGTTCCACCCGGACGGATGCAATGTATGGCTACACCTTC
TRBJ1-4,-,15,-,TRBV9,CASSPNWGNNEKLFF,TGTGCCAGCAGCCCAAACTGGGGGAATAATGAAAAACTGTTTTTT
TRBJ1-1,-,15,-,TRBV10-3,CAIRLEDRGSTEAFF,TGTGCCATCAGGCTGGAGGACCGAGGAAGCACTGAAGCTTTCTTT
TRBJ1-2,-,17,-,TRBV4-3,CASSQDVGSMRNYGYTF,TGCGCCAGCAGCCAAGATGTTGGGTCAATGAGAAACTATGGCTACACCTTC
TRBJ2-7,few,14,-,TRBV7-2,CASSLVGGLDEQYF,TGTGCCAGCAGCTTAGTCGGGGGGCTCGACGAGCAGTACTTC
TRBJ1-2,-,16,-,TRBV6-1,CASSEVEMGANYGYTF,TGTGCCAGCAGTGAAGTTGAAATGGGAGCTAACTATGGCTACACCTTC
TRBJ1-2,-,14,TRBD1,TRBV30,CAWGRDRGLGGYTF,TGTGCCTGGGGCCGGGACAGGGGACTGGGAGGCTACACCTTC
TRBJ1-4,-,16,TRBD1,TRBV5-4,CASSPQGGQSNEKLFF,TGCGCCAGCAGCCCTCAAGGGGGACAGAGTAATGAAAAACTGTTTTTT
TRBJ2-5,-,13,-,TRBV5-4,CASSLVGSETQYF,TGTGCCAGCAGCTTGGTAGGCTCCGAGACCCAGTACTTC
TRBJ1-3,-,14,-,TRBV5-4,CASSLGSSGNTIYF,TGTGCCAGCAGCTTAGGTAGTTCTGGAAACACCATATATTTT
TRBJ1-1,-,13,-,TRBV9,CASSAPAGVEAFF,TGTGCCAGCAGCGCACCGGCGGGAGTTGAAGCTTTCTTT
TRBJ1-3,-,15,TRBD1,TRBV5-1,CASSGTAVSGNTIYF,TGCGCCAGCAGTGGGACAGCCGTCTCTGGAAACACCATATATTTT
TRBJ1-2,-,13,-,TRBV7-2,CASSAYNRDGYTF,TGTGCCAGCAGCGCCTATAACAGAGACGGCTACACCTTC
TRBJ1-1,-,14,-,TRBV19,CATTRDTRNTEAFF,TGTGCCACTACCCGGGACACAAGAAACACTGAAGCTTTCTTT
TRBJ2-2,once,14,TRBD2,TRBV7-7,CASSLGGVGGELFF,TGTGCCAGCAGCTTGGGGGGGGTCGGCGGGGAGCTGTTTTTT
TRBJ1-2,-,15,-,TRBV27,CASGEGLGRNYGYTF,TGTGCCAGCGGGGAAGGATTGGGACGGAACTATGGCTACACCTTC
TRBJ1-1,-,13,-,TRBV28,CASSSWGHTEAFF,TGTGCCAGCAGTTCCTGGGGACACACTGAAGCTTTCTTT
TRBJ2-7,few,13,-,TRBV7-2,CASSLGVGVEQYF,TGTGCCAGCAGCTTAGGTGTAGGGGTCGAGCAGTACTTC
TRBJ1-5,-,14,-,TRBV4-2,CASSQDVPGPFRLF,TGTGCCAGCAGCCAAGATGTACCGGGCCCCTTTCGTCTTTTT
TRBJ1-1,-,13,TRBD1,TRBV28,CASVGTGGTEAFF,TGTGCCAGCGTAGGGACAGGGGGTACTGAAGCTTTCTTT
TRBJ2-2,-,16,TRBD2,TRBV11-3,CASSSWEGQHTGELFF,TGTGCCAGCAGCTCTTGGGAGGGTCAACACACCGGGGAGCTGTTTTTT
TRBJ1-4,-,17,-,TRBV19,CASRPREGIQANEKLFF,TGTGCCAGTAGACCTCGGGAGGGGATCCAGGCTAATGAAAAACTGTTTTTT
TRBJ1-6,-,15,-,TRBV27,CASSTHRSFNSPLHF,TGTGCCAGCAGTACCCACAGGTCGTTTAATTCACCCCTCCACTTT
TRBJ2-7,-,13,TRBD2,TRBV25-1,CASRGGLTYEQYF,TGTGCCAGTCGCGGGGGGCTAACCTACGAGCAGTACTTC
TRBJ1-5,-,15,-,TRBV6-4,CASSESGEGNQPQHF,TGTGCCAGCAGTGAATCAGGGGAAGGTAATCAGCCCCAGCATTTT
TRBJ1-3,-,17,-,TRBV4-1,CASSHSRDAKGGNTIYF,TGCGCCAGCAGCCATAGCCGGGACGCCAAGGGCGGAAACACCATATATTTT
TRBJ1-1,-,15,-,TRBV28,CASSTNGRSNTEAFF,TGTGCCAGCAGCACCAACGGACGATCGAACACTGAAGCTTTCTTT
TRBJ2-3,-,19,TRBD2,TRBV9,CASSPRDLPGTSLADTQYF,TGTGCCAGCAGCCCACGAGACCTACCCGGGACTAGTTTAGCAGATACGCAGTATTTT
TRBJ1-1,-,17,TRBD1,TRBV2,CASSLGTGPIMNTEAFF,TGTGCCAGCAGTCTTGGGACAGGGCCTATTATGAACACTGAAGCTTTCTTT
TRBJ1-2,-,11,-,TRBV7-8,CASTPLYGYTF,TGTGCCAGCACTCCCCTCTATGGCTACACCTTC
TRBJ1-5,few,19,TRBD1,TRBV28,CASSFVSSFGTGLNQPQHF,TGTGCCAGCAGTTTTGTGAGTTCCTTTGGGACAGGGCTTAATCAGCCCCAGCATTTT
TRBJ2-5,-,14,-,TRBV5-6,CASSGALGQETQYF,TGTGCCAGCAGCGGCGCCTTGGGCCAAGAGACCCAGTACTTC
TRBJ1-1,-,16,-,TRBV19,CASSIPPGTGNTEAFF,TGTGCCAGTAGTATCCCCCCCGGGACGGGGAACACTGAAGCTTTCTTT
TRBJ1-4,-,13,-,TRBV6-1,CASSSVGNEKLFF,TGTGCCAGCAGTTCAGTGGGGAATGAAAAACTGTTTTTT
TRBJ2-1,few,15,TRBD2,TRBV7-3,CASSVGLAGNNEQFF,TGTGCCAGCAGCGTCGGACTAGCGGGGAACAATGAGCAGTTCTTC
TRBJ2-5,-,16,TRBD2,TRBV5-4,CASSAGLAGGPETQYF,TGTGCCAGCAGCGCCGGCCTGGCGGGGGGGCCAGAGACCCAGTACTTC
TRBJ1-4,-,14,-,TRBV7-2,CASSDGTYNEKLFF,TGTGCCAGCAGCGACGGGACTTACAATGAAAAACTGTTTTTT
TRBJ1-1,few,13,-,TRBV7-5,CASSPGGISEAFF,TGTGCCAGCAGCCCTGGGGGCATCTCTGAAGCTTTCTTT
TRBJ2-2,-,14,TRBD1,TRBV6-6,CASVQGKSTGELFF,TGTGCCAGCGTACAGGGGAAGAGCACCGGGGAGCTGTTTTTT
TRBJ1-5,-,14,-,TRBV30,CAWSTGQPGQPQHF,TGTGCCTGGAGTACCGGACAGCCGGGTCAGCCCCAGCATTTT